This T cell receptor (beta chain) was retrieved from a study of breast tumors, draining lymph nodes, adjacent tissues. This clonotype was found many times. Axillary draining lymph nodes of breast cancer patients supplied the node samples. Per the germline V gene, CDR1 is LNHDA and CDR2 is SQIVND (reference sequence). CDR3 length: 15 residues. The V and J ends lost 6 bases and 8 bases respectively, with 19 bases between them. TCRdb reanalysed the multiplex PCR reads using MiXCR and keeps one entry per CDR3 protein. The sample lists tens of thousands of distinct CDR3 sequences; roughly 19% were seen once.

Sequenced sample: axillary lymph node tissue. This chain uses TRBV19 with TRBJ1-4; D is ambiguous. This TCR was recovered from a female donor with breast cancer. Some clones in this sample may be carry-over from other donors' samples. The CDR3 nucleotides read TGTGCCAGTAGCCCAAGGAAACAAGGAGGCGAAAAACTGTTTTTT. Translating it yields CASSPRKQGGEKLFF.